This is a list of T cell receptor beta chains from one sample in a study of blood T cell repertoires in COVID-19. Clones were sequenced by immunoSEQ multiplex PCR, and TCRdb holds only the in-frame ones, with some missing. The sample shows around 65,000 clones, approximately 91% of them seen only once. What was sequenced was peripheral blood. These TCRs come from a human donor in a cohort sampled during active COVID-19. CDR3s include the opening cysteine and the closing phenylalanine or tryptophan. D genes are given only for firm matches. Size is stated for part of the rows, as once, few or many counts, or as a class when the clone is expanded.

>TRBV6-5|NA|TRBJ2-1|NA
CASRTSGWHEQFF
TGTGCCAGCAGAACCTCAGGGTGGCATGAGCAGTTCTTC
>TRBV28|NA|TRBJ1-1|NA
CASTRPRNTEAFF
TGTGCCAGCACGCGGCCCAGGAACACTGAAGCTTTCTTT
>TRBV14|NA|TRBJ2-2|few
CASSPDFRFNTGELFF
TGTGCCAGCAGCCCTGACTTCCGTTTCAACACCGGGGAGCTGTTTTTT
>TRBV24-1|NA|TRBJ2-1|once
CATGGQGHFSYNEQFF
TGTGCCACAGGGGGTCAGGGTCACTTCTCCTACAATGAGCAGTTCTTC
>TRBV7-3|NA|TRBJ2-7|NA
CASSSGGGGDEQYF
TGTGCCAGCAGCTCCGGCGGAGGAGGAGACGAGCAGTACTTC
>TRBV7-3|TRBD2|TRBJ2-3|NA
CASSPSVAGGVDTQYF
TGTGCCAGCAGCCCATCTGTAGCGGGAGGGGTAGATACGCAGTATTTT
>TRBV18|TRBD1|TRBJ2-7|NA
CASSPGQGAYEQYF
TGTGCCAGCTCACCGGGACAGGGGGCCTACGAGCAGTACTTC
>TRBV11-1|TRBD2|TRBJ2-1|NA
CASSLLAGEGNEQFF
TGTGCCAGCAGCTTATTAGCGGGAGAGGGGAATGAGCAGTTCTTC
>TRBV28|NA|TRBJ1-1|NA
CASRGAPGNTEAFF
TGTGCCAGCAGGGGGGCGCCGGGGAACACTGAAGCTTTCTTT
>TRBV6-1|NA|TRBJ1-1|NA
CASSEYGGAFF
TGTGCCAGCAGTGAATATGGAGGGGCTTTCTTT
>TRBV5-1|TRBD1|TRBJ2-7|NA
CASSLDQGVWYEQYF
TGCGCCAGCAGCTTGGACCAGGGGGTTTGGTACGAGCAGTACTTC
>TRBV5-1|TRBD1|TRBJ1-4|NA
CASSEQGSPNEKLFF
TGCGCCAGCAGCGAACAGGGGAGTCCTAATGAAAAACTGTTTTTT
>TRBV20-1|NA|TRBJ1-2|NA
CSAREDYGYTF
TGCAGTGCTAGGGAGGACTATGGCTACACCTTC
>TRBV11-3|TRBD2|TRBJ2-5|NA
CASSLVLAGTQETQYF
TGTGCCAGCAGCTTAGTACTAGCGGGAACGCAAGAGACCCAGTACTTC
>TRBV7-6|NA|TRBJ2-1|NA
CASSLGRERRGPNNEQFF
TGTGCCAGCAGCTTAGGCCGCGAGAGGCGGGGCCCCAACAATGAGCAGTTCTTC
>TRBV5-1|TRBD1|TRBJ1-6|NA
CASSLEPAGTDNSPLHF
TGCGCCAGCAGCCTCGAACCCGCCGGGACAGATAATTCACCCCTCCACTTT